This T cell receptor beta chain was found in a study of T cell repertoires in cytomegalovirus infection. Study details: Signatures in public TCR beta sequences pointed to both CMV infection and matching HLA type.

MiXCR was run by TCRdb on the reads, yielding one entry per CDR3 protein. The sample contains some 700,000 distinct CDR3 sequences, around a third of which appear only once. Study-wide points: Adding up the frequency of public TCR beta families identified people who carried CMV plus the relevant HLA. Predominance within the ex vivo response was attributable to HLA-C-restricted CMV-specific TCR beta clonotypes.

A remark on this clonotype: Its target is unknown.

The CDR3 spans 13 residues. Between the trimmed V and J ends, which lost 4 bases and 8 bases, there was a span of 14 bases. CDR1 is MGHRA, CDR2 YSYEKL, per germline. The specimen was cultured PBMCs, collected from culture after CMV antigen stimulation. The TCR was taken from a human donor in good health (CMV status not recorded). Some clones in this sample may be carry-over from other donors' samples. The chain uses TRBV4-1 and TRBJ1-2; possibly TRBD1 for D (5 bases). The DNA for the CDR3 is TGCGCCAGCAGCCGGGACCTCGGGAGCGGCTACACCTTC. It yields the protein CASSRDLGSGYTF.